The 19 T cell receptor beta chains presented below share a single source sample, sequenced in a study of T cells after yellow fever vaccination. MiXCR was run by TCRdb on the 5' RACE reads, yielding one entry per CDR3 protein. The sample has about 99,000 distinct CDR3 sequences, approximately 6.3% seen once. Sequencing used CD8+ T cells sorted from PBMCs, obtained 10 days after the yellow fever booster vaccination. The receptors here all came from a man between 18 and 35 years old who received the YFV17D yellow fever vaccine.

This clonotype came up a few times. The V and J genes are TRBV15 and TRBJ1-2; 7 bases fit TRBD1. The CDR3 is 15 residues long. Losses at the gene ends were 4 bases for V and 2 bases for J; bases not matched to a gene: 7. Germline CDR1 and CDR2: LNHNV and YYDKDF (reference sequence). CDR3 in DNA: TGTGCCACCAGCACAGAAAGACAGGGAAACTATGGCTACACCTTC. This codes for CATSTERQGNYGYTF.

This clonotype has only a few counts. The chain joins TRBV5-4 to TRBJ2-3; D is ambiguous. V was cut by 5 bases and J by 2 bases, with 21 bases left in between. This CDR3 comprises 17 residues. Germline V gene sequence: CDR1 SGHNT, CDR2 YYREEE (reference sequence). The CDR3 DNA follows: TGTGCCAGCAGTTCCTCTTTTAAGGGTGGGAACACAGATACGCAGTATTTT. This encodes CASSSSFKGGNTDTQYF.

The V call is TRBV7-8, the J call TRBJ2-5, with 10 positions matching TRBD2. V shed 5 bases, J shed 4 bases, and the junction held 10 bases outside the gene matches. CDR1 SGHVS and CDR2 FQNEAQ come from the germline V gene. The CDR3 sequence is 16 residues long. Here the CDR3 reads CASSPPTSGWGETQYF. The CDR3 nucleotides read TGTGCCAGCAGCCCCCCGACTAGCGGGTGGGGAGAGACCCAGTACTTC.

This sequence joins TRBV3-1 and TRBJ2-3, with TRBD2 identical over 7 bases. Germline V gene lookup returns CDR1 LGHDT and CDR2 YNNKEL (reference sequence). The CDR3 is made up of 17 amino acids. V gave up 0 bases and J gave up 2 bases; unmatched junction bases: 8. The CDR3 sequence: CASSQDWGGGTTDTQYF. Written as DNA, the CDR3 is TGTGCCAGCAGCCAAGATTGGGGCGGGGGAACCACAGATACGCAGTATTTT.

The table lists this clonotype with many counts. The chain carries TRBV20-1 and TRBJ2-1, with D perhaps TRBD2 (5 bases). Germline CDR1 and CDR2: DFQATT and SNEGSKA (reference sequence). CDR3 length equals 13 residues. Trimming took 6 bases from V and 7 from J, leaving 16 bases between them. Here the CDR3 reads CSARRPSGNEQFF. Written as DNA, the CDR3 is TGCAGTGCCCGCCGGCCCTCGGGAAATGAGCAGTTCTTC.

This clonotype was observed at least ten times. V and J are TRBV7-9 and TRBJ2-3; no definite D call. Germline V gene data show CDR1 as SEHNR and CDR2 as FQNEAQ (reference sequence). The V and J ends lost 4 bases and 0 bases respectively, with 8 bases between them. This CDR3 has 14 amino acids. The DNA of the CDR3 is TGTGCCAGCAGCTCAGGTACTAGCACAGATACGCAGTATTTT. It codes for CASSSGTSTDTQYF.

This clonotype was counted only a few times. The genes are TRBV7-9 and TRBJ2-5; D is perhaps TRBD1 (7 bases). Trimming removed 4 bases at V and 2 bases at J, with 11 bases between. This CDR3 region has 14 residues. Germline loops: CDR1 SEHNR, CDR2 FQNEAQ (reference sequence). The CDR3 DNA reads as TGTGCCAGCAGCTCGCGGGGACAGCAAGAGACCCAGTACTTC. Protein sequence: CASSSRGQQETQYF.

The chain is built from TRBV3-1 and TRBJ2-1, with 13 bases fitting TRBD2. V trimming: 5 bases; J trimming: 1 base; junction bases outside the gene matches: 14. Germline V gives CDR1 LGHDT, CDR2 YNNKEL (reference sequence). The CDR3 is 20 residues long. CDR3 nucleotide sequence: TGTGCCAGCAGCGTTCAACTAGCGGGGGGGCCTAACGGGTCCTACAATGAGCAGTTCTTC. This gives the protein CASSVQLAGGPNGSYNEQFF.

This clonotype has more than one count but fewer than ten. CDR3 residues: CASSIQGYGYTF. The CDR3 region has the DNA TGTGCCAGCAGTATACAGGGCTATGGCTACACCTTC. V usage is TRBV12-3 or TRBV12-4 and J usage is TRBJ1-2, with D perhaps matching TRBD1 (6 bases). V shed 5 bases and J shed 4 bases, with 8 bases lying between them. The CDR3 loop spans 12 amino acids.

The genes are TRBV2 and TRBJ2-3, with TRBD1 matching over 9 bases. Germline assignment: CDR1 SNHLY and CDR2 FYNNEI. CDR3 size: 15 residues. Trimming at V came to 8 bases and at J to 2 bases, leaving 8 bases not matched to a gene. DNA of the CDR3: TGTGCCAGCGTTGGGACAGGGACCTACACAGATACGCAGTATTTT. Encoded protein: CASVGTGTYTDTQYF.

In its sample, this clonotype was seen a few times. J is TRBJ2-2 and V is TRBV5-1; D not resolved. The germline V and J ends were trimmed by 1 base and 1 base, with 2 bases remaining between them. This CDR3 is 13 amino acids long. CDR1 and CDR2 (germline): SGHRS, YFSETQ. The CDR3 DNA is TGCGCCAGCAGCTTGCGGAACACCGGGGAGCTGTTTTTT. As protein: CASSLRNTGELFF.

The DNA for the CDR3 is TGCGCCAGCAGCGTGACAGGGACGAACACTGAAGCTTTCTTT. This sequence encodes CASSVTGTNTEAFF. V gene TRBV5-1 combines with J gene TRBJ1-1, with 7 nucleotides matching TRBD1. The CDR3 covers 14 residues. Germline CDR1 SGHRS, CDR2 YFSETQ. The V segment lost 4 bases and the J segment 1 base; nucleotides outside the gene matches: 4.

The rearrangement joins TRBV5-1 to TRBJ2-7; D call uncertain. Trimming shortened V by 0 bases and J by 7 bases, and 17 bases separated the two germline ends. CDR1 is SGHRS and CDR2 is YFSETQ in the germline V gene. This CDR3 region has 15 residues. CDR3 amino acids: CASSLGWTELREQYF. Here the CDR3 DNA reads TGCGCCAGCAGCTTGGGTTGGACGGAGCTTCGTGAGCAGTACTTC.

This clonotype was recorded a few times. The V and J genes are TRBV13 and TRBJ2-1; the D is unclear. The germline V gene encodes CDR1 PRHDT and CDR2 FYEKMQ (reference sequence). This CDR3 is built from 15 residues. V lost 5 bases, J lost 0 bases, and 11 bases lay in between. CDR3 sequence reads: CASSVDSSSYNEQFF. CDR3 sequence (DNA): TGTGCCAGCAGCGTAGACTCAAGCTCCTACAATGAGCAGTTCTTC.

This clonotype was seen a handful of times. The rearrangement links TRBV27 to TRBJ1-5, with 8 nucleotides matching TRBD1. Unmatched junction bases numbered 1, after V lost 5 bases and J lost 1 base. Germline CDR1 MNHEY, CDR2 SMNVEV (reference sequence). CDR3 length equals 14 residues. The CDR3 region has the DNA TGTGCCAGCAGTACAGGGGGAAGCAATCAGCCCCAGCATTTT. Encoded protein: CASSTGGSNQPQHF.

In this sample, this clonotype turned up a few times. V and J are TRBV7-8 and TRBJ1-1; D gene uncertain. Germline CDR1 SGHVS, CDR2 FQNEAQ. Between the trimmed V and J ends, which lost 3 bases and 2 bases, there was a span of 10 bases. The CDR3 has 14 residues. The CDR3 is CASSLWAYNTEAFF. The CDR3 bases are TGTGCCAGCAGCTTGTGGGCGTACAACACTGAAGCTTTCTTT.

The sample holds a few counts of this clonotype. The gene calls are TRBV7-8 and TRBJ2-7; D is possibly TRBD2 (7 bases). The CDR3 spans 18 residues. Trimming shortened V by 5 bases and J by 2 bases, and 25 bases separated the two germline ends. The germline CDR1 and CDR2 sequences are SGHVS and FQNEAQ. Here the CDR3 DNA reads TGTGCCAGCAGCCCAGGGGAGGGTTGGGTGTGGGGGCCCTACGAGCAGTACGTC. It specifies CASSPGEGWVWGPYEQYV.

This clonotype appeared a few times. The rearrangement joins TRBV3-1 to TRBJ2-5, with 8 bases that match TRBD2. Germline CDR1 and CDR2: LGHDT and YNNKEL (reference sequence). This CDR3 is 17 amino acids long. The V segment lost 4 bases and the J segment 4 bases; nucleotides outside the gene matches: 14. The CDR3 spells CASSPLSGGGGRETQYF. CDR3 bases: TGTGCCAGCAGCCCCCTAAGCGGGGGAGGAGGGAGAGAGACCCAGTACTTC.

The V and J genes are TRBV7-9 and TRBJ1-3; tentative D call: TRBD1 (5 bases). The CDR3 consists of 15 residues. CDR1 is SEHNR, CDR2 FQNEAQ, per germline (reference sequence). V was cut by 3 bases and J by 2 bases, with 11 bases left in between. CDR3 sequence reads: CASSLGRAAGNTIYF. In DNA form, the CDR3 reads TGTGCCAGCAGCTTGGGCAGGGCTGCTGGAAACACCATATATTTT. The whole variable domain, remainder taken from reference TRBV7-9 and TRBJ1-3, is DTGVSQNPRHKITKRGQNVTFRCDPISEHNRLYWYRQTLGQGPEFLTYFQNEAQLEKSRLLSDRFSAERPKGSFSTLEIQRTEQGDSAMYLCASSLGRAAGNTIYFGEGSWLTVV.